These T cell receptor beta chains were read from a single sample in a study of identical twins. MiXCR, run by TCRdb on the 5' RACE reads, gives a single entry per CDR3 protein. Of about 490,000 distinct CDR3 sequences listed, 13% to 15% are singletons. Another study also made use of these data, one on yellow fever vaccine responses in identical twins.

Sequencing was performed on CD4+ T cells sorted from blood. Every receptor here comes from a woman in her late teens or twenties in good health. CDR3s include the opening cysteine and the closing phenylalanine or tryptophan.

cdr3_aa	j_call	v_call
CASSPPGRTYGYTF	TRBJ1-2	TRBV18
CASSSWDRGYEQYF	TRBJ2-7	TRBV27
CASSGTLTLLGANVLTF	TRBJ2-6	TRBV9
CASTATGGHTEAFF	TRBJ1-1	TRBV7-9
CASKRQSSYNSPLHF	TRBJ1-6	TRBV6-1
CATSDVGGTEAFF	TRBJ1-1	TRBV24-1
CAISASGQGISGANVLTF	TRBJ2-6	TRBV10-3
CASSVWGTNEKLFF	TRBJ1-4	TRBV12-3/TRBV12-4
CASIRGGSTDTQYF	TRBJ2-3	TRBV10-2
CASSLEDRTGELFF	TRBJ2-2	TRBV7-9
CASSPQDVSEYNSPLHF	TRBJ1-6	TRBV14